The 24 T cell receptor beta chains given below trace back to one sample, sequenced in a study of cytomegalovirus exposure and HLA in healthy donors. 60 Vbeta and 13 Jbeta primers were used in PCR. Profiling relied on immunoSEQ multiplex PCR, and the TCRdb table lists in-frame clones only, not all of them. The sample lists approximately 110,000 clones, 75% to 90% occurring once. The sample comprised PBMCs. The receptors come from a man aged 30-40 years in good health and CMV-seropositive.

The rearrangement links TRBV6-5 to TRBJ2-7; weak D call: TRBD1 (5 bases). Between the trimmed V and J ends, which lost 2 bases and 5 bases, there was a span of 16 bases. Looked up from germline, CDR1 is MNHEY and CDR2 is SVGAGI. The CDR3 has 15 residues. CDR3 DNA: TGTGCCAGCAGTTACAATCTTGCAGGGCCCAACGAGCAGTACTTC. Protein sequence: CASSYNLAGPNEQYF.

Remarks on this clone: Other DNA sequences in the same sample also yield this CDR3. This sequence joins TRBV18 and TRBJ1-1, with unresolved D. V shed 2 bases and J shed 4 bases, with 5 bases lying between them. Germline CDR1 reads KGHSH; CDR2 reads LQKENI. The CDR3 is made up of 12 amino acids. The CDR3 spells CASSPGVTEAFF. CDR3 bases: TGTGCCAGCTCACCAGGAGTCACTGAAGCTTTCTTT.

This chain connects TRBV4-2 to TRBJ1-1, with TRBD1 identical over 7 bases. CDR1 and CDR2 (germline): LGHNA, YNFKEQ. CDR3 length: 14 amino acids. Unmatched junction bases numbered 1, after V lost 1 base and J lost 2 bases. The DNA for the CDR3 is TGTGCCAGCAGCCAAGGACAGGGCAACACTGAAGCTTTCTTT. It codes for CASSQGQGNTEAFF.

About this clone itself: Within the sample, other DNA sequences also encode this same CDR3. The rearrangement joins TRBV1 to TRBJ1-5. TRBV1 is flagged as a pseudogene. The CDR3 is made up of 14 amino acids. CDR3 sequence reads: CTSSPSRRVQPQHF. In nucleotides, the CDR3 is TGCACCAGCAGCCCCTCGCGGAGGGTTCAGCCCCAGCATTTT.

The CDR3 reads CASRPGLAKNIQYF. Written as DNA, the CDR3 is TGTGCCAGCCGCCCGGGATTAGCCAAAAACATTCAGTACTTC. The gene calls are TRBV5-6 and TRBJ2-4, with D possibly matching TRBD2 (5 bases). The germline V and J ends were trimmed by 7 bases and 0 bases, with 11 bases remaining between them. There are 14 residues in the CDR3. The germline gives CDR1 SGHDT, CDR2 YYEEEE.

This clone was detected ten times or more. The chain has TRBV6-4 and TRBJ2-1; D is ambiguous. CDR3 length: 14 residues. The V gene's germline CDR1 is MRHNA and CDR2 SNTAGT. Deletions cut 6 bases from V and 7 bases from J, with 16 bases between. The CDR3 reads CASSDENSLNEQFF. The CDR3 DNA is TGTGCCAGCAGCGACGAAAATAGTTTGAATGAGCAGTTCTTC.

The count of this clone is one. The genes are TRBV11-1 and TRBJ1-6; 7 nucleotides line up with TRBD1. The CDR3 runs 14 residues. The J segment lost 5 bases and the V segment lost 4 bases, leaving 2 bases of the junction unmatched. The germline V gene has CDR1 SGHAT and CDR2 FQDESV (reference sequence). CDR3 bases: TGTGCCAGCAGCTGGGGACAGAATAATTCACCCCTCCACTTT. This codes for CASSWGQNNSPLHF. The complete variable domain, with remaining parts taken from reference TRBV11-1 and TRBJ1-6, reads EAEVAQSPRYKITEKSQAVAFWCDPISGHATLYWYRQILGQGPELLVQFQDESVVDDSQLPKDRFSAERLKGVDSTLKIQPAELGDSAMYLCASSWGQNNSPLHFGNGTRLTVT.

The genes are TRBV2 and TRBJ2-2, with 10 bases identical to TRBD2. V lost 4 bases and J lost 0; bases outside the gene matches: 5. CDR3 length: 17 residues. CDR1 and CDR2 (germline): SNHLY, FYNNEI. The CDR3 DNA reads TGTGCCAGCAGTGGCTCTAGCGGGGGCCCGAACACCGGGGAGCTGTTTTTT. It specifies CASSGSSGGPNTGELFF.

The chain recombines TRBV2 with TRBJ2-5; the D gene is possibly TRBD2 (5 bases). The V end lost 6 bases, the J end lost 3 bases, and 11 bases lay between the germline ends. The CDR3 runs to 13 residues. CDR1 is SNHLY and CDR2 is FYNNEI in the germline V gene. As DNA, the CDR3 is TGTGCCAGCAGGGGCGGGTGGAAAGAGACCCAGTACTTC. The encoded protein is CASRGGWKETQYF.

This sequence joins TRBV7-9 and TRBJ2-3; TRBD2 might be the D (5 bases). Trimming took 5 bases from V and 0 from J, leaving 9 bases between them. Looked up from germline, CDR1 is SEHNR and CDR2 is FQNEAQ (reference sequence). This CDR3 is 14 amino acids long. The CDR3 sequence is CASSLRTSTDTQYF. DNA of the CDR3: TGTGCCAGCAGCCTCCGGACTAGCACAGATACGCAGTATTTT. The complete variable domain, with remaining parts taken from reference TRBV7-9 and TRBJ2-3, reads DTGVSQNPRHKITKRGQNVTFRCDPISEHNRLYWYRQTLGQGPEFLTYFQNEAQLEKSRLLSDRFSAERPKGSFSTLEIQRTEQGDSAMYLCASSLRTSTDTQYFGPGTRLTVL.

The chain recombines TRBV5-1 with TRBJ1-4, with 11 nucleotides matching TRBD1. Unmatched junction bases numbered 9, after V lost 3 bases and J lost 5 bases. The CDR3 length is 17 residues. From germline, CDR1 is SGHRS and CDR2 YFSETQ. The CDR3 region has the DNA TGCGCCAGCAGCTACACCGGGACAGGGGGTCCGAATGAAAAACTGTTTTTT. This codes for CASSYTGTGGPNEKLFF.

The CDR3 DNA sequence: TGTGCCAGCAGTGAATTTACTAACACCGGGGAGCTGTTTTTT. This codes for CASSEFTNTGELFF. This rearrangement joins TRBV2 to TRBJ2-2; D not certain. The CDR3 spans 14 residues. Germline lookup yields CDR1 SNHLY and CDR2 FYNNEI. Trimming removed 2 bases at V and 2 bases at J, with 6 bases between.

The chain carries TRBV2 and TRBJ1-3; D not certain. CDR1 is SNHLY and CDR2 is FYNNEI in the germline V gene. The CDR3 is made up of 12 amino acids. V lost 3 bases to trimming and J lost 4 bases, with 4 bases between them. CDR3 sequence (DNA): TGTGCCAGCAGTGATTCGGGAAACACCATATATTTT. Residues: CASSDSGNTIYF.

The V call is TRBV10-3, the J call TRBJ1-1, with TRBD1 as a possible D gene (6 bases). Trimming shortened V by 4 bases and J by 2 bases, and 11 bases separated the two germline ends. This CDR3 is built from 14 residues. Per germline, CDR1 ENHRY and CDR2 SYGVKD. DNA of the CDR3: TGTGCCATCAGTGTACAGGGCCCTAACACTGAAGCTTTCTTT. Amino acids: CAISVQGPNTEAFF.

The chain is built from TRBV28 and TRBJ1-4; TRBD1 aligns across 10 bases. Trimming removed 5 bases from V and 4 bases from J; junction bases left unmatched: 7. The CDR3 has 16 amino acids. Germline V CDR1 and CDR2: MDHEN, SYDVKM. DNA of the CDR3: TGTGCCAGCAGTACCCTTGGGACAGGGGATAATGAAAAACTGTTTTTT. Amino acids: CASSTLGTGDNEKLFF.

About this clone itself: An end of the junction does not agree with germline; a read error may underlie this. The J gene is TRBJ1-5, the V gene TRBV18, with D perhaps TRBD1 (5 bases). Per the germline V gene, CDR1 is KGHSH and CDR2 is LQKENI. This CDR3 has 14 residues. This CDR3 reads CATSRGGVNQPQHF. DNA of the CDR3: TGTGCCACCTCACGGGGGGGGGTCAATCAGCCCCAGCATTTT.

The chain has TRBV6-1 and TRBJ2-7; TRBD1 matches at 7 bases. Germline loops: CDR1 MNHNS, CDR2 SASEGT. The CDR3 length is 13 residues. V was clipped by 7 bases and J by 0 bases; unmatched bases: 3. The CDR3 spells CASTQGSSYEQYF. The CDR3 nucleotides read TGTGCCAGCACACAGGGGAGCTCCTACGAGCAGTACTTC.

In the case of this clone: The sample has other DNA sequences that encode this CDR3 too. The CDR3 reads CASSRLGGPNEKLFF. In DNA form, the CDR3 reads TGTGCCAGCAGTAGGCTAGGGGGCCCTAATGAAAAACTGTTTTTT. The chain uses TRBV28 and TRBJ1-4, with TRBD1 identical over 7 bases. Germline-derived CDR1 and CDR2 are MDHEN and SYDVKM. V shed 5 bases and J 3 bases; nucleotides not matched to a gene: 6. The CDR3 sequence is 15 residues long.

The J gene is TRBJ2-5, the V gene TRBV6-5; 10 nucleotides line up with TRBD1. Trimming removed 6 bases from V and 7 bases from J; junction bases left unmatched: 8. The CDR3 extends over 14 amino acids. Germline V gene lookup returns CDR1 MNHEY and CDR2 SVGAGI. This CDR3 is CASSPGQGLGTQYF. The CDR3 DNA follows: TGTGCCAGCAGCCCGGGACAGGGGCTCGGGACCCAGTACTTC.

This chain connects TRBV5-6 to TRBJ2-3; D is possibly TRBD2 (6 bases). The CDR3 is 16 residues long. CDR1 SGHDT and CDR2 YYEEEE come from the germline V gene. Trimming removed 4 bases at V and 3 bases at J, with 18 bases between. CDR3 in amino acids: CASSPAVGAGTDTQYF. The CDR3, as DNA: TGTGCCAGCAGCCCCGCGGTCGGGGCGGGGACAGATACGCAGTATTTT.

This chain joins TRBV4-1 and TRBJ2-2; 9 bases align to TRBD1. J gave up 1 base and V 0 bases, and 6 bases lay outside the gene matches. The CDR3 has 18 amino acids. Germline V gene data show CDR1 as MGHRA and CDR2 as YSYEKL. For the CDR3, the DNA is TGCGCCAGCAGCCAAGATCAAGGGACAGGGAGGAACACCGGGGAGCTGTTTTTT. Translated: CASSQDQGTGRNTGELFF.

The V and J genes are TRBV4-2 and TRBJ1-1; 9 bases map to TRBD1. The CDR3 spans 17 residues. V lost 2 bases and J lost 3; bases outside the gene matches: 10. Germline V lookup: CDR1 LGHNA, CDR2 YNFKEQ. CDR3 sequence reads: CASSQLRTGGRDTEAFF. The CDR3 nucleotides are TGTGCCAGCAGCCAATTGAGAACAGGGGGCAGGGACACTGAAGCTTTCTTT.

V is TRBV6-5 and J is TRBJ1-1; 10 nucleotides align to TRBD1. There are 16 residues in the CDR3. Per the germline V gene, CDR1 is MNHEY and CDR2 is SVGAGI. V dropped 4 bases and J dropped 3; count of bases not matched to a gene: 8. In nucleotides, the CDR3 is TGTGCCAGCAGTTCAAGGACAGGGGGGAGGGACACTGAAGCTTTCTTT. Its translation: CASSSRTGGRDTEAFF.

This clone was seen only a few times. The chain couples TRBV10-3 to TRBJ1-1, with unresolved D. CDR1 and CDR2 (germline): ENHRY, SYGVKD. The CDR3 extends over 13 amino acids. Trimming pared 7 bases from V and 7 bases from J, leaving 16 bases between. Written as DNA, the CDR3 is TGTGCCATCATATCCAACCCGGGTAGTGAAGCTTTCTTT. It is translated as CAIISNPGSEAFF.